The present entry profiles one T cell receptor beta chain with its context. The antigen remains unidentified. Investigators sourced approximately 2 micrograms of genomic DNA from cryopreserved PBMCs for TCR beta libraries. The sample originates from a study of cytotoxic CD8 clonotypes in ibrutinib-treated CLL. The study's findings and limits: Clonality rose at ibrutinib response, held steady in sustained remission, and fell toward baseline at progression. Sample timing was unmatched between remission and later-progressing patients; lymph nodes unstudied.

Sequenced by immunoSEQ multiplex PCR; TCRdb stores in-frame clones only, minus some. The sample has fewer than 400,000 clones; about 64% are singletons. CDR1 and CDR2 (germline): MGHDK, SYGVNS. The CDR3 runs 13 residues. V was shortened by 1 base and J by 3 bases, with 6 bases between the two germline ends. The V call is TRBV25-1, the J call TRBJ1-2, with D unresolved. This material consisted of PBMCs, taken after 36 months of ibrutinib treatment. The source is a human donor with chronic lymphocytic leukemia. The CDR3 region is CASSEWPHYGYTF. CDR3 nucleotide sequence: TGTGCCAGCAGTGAATGGCCGCACTATGGCTACACCTTC.